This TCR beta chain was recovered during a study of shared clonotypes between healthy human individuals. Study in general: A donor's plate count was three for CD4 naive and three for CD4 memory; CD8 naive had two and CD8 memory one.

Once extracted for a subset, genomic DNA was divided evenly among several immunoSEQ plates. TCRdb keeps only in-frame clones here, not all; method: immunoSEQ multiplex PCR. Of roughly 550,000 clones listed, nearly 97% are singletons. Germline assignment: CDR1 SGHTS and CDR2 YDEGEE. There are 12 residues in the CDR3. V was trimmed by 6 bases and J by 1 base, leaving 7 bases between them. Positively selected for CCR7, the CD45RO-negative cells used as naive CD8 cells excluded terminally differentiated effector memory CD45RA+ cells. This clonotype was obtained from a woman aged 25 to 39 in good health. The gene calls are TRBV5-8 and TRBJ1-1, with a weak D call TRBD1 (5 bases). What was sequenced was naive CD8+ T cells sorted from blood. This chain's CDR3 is CASKTANTEAFF. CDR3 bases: TGTGCCAGCAAGACAGCGAACACTGAAGCTTTCTTT.